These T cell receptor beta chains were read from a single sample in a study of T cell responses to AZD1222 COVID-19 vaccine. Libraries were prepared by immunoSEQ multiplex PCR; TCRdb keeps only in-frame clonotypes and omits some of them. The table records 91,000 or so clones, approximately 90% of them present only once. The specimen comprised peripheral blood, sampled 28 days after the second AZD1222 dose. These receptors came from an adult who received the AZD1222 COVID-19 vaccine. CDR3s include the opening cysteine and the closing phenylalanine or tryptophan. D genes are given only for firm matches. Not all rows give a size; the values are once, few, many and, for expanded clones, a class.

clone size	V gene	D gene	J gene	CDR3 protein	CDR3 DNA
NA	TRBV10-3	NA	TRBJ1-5	CAISEWETNQPQHF	TGTGCCATCAGTGAGTGGGAGACCAATCAGCCCCAGCATTTT
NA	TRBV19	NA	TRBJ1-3	CASSIGQGYTIYF	TGTGCCAGTAGTATCGGTCAGGGATACACCATATATTTT
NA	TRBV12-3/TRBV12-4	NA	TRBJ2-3	CASRRPPTDTQYF	TGTGCCAGCAGGCGGCCCCCCACAGATACGCAGTATTTT
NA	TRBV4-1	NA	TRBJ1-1	CASSQDVQGYTEAFF	TGCGCCAGCAGCCAAGACGTCCAGGGGTACACTGAAGCTTTCTTT
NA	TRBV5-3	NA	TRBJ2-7	CARSLRSPSSYEQYF	TGTGCCAGAAGCTTGAGGTCCCCCAGCTCCTACGAGCAGTACTTC
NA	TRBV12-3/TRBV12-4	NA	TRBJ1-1	CASSLTLNTEAFF	TGTGCCAGCAGCCTGACTTTGAACACTGAAGCTTTCTTT
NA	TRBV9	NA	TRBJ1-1	CASSPHTDTEAFF	TGTGCCAGCAGCCCCCACACTGACACTGAAGCTTTCTTT
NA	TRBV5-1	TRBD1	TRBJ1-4	CASSLAPGQGSNEKLFF	TGCGCCAGCAGCTTGGCCCCGGGACAGGGCTCTAATGAAAAACTGTTTTTT
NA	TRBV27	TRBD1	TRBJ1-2	CASSLGGQGYGYTF	TGTGCCAGCAGTTTAGGAGGACAGGGATATGGCTACACCTTC
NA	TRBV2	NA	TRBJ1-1	CATNRNRQENTEAFF	TGTGCCACCAACCGAAACCGACAGGAGAACACTGAAGCTTTCTTT
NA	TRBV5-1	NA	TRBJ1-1	CASGGRSGGDTEAFF	TGCGCCAGCGGAGGGAGGTCGGGAGGAGACACTGAAGCTTTCTTT
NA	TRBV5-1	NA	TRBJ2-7	CASSFISGETEQYF	TGCGCCAGCAGCTTTATTTCCGGGGAGACCGAGCAGTACTTC
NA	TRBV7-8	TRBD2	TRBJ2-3	CASSFGLAGSDTQYF	TGTGCCAGCAGCTTCGGACTAGCGGGGAGCGATACGCAGTATTTT
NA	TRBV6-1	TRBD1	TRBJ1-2	CASSEDRAAYGYTF	TGTGCCAGCAGTGAGGACAGGGCTGCCTATGGCTACACCTTC
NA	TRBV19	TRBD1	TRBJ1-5	CASSIDLQGVRPQHF	TGTGCCAGTAGTATAGATTTACAGGGGGTTCGGCCCCAGCATTTT
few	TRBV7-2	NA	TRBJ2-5	CASSFQGEGETQYF	TGTGCCAGCAGCTTCCAGGGCGAGGGGGAGACCCAGTACTTC
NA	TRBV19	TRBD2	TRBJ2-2	CASSPLRGGYAGELFF	TGTGCCAGTAGTCCGCTTCGGGGGGGTTACGCCGGGGAGCTGTTTTTT
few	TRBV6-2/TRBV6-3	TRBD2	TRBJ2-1	CASSYSTAGTGFF	TGTGCCAGCAGTTACTCCACAGCGGGGACGGGGTTCTTC
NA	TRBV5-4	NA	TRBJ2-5	CASSFTGSLGTQYF	TGTGCCAGCAGCTTTACAGGGAGTTTGGGGACCCAGTACTTC
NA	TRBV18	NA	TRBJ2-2	CASSSPTNTGELFF	TGTGCCAGCTCAAGCCCAACGAACACCGGGGAGCTGTTTTTT
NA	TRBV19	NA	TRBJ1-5	CASRPSNREEQPQHF	TGTGCCAGTAGACCCTCCAACAGGGAGGAGCAGCCCCAGCATTTT
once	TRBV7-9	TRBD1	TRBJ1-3	CASSPTGVGNTIYF	TGTGCCAGCAGCCCAACAGGGGTCGGAAACACCATATATTTT
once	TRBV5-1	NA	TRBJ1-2	CASSLAPVREDYGYTF	TGCGCCAGCAGCTTGGCCCCGGTCCGAGAGGACTATGGCTACACCTTC
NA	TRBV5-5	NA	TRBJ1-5	CASSFSSNQPQHF	TGTGCCAGCAGCTTTAGTAGCAATCAGCCCCAGCATTTT